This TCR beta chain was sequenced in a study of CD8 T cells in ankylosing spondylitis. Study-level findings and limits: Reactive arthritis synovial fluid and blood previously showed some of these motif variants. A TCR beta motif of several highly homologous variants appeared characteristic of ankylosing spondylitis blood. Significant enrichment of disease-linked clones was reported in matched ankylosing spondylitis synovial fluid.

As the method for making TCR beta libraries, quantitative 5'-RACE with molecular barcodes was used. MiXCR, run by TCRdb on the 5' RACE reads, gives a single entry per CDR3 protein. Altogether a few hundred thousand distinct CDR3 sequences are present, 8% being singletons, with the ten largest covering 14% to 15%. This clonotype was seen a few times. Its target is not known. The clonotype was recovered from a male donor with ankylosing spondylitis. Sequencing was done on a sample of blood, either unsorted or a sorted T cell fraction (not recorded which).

The CDR3 reads CAWSVASAAPYEQYF. The CDR3 region has the DNA TGTGCCTGGAGCGTCGCCTCCGCGGCACCCTACGAGCAGTACTTC. V gene TRBV30 combines with J gene TRBJ2-7; D uncertain. The CDR3 has 15 residues. V dropped 3 bases and J dropped 2 bases, with 17 bases sitting between them. Germline CDR1 and CDR2: GTSNPN and SVGIG (reference sequence).